These 17 T cell receptor beta chains were all obtained from the same sample, sequenced in a study of T cells in tuberculosis. After thawing and overnight rest, PBMC were stained with GMM-loaded CD1B tetramer, viability dye and anti-CD3 for sorting. C32 glucose monomycolate from Rhodococcus equi was loaded onto the CD1B tetramers. The assay was immunoSEQ multiplex PCR, and TCRdb's table has in-frame clones only and misses some. The repertoire has tens of thousands of clones, roughly 90% of them found once; the top ten carry under 2.5%. Source material: CD1b-GMM tetramer-negative cells sorted from PBMCs. The origin of the receptors is an adult woman with latent tuberculosis.

The CDR3 spells CASSLGQGFPTNEKLFF. The CDR3 DNA reads as TGTGCCAGCAGCTTAGGACAGGGGTTTCCAACTAATGAAAAACTGTTTTTT. V and J are TRBV5-8 and TRBJ1-4; 9 bases agree with TRBD1. Germline CDR1 is SGHTS and CDR2 is YDEGEE. V trimming: 2 bases; J trimming: 0 bases; junction bases outside the gene matches: 5. The CDR3 extends over 17 amino acids.

The genes are TRBV5-1 and TRBJ2-3, with TRBD2 identical over 9 bases. The germline V gene encodes CDR1 SGHRS and CDR2 YFSETQ. The CDR3 covers 15 residues. The V segment lost 1 base and the J segment 3 bases; nucleotides outside the gene matches: 3. This chain's CDR3 is CASSLMRGGTDTQYF. The CDR3 DNA reads as TGCGCCAGCAGCTTGATGCGGGGGGGAACAGATACGCAGTATTTT.

J is TRBJ1-5 and V is TRBV6-5; D gene unclear. The CDR3 has 14 residues. The germline V gene has CDR1 MNHEY and CDR2 SVGAGI. V lost 0 bases and J lost 4, with 7 bases in between. CDR3 sequence: CASSYSPGNQPQHF. The CDR3 bases are TGTGCCAGCAGTTACTCCCCGGGAAATCAGCCCCAGCATTTT.

V gene TRBV11-2 combines with J gene TRBJ2-1; 14 nucleotides align to TRBD2. CDR1 and CDR2 (germline): SGHAT, FQNNGV. The CDR3 contains 16 residues. Losses at the gene ends were 5 bases for V and 9 bases for J; bases not matched to a gene: 9. This CDR3 reads CASSPRLAGGPVEQFF. CDR3 coding DNA: TGTGCCAGCAGCCCACGACTAGCGGGGGGGCCGGTTGAGCAGTTCTTC.

CDR3 nucleotide sequence: TGTGCCAGCAGTTTCGTTAGCGGGGGGGCGACGCGGGAGCAGTTCTTC. This gives the protein CASSFVSGGATREQFF. The chain is built from TRBV6-5 and TRBJ2-1; 11 bases fit TRBD2. There are 16 residues in the CDR3. The germline V gene has CDR1 MNHEY and CDR2 SVGAGI. The J segment lost 10 bases and the V segment lost 4 bases, leaving 12 bases of the junction unmatched.

This clone appeared once. The CDR3 nucleotides are TGTGCCAGCAGTTTATCCACAGGGGGCTATGGCTACACCTTC. Its translation is CASSLSTGGYGYTF. The chain carries TRBV28 and TRBJ1-2; 8 bases align to TRBD1. The V and J ends lost 1 base and 4 bases, in that order; junction bases with no gene match: 2. Germline CDR1 is MDHEN and CDR2 is SYDVKM. The CDR3 extends over 14 amino acids.

This clone is a singleton in its sample. This chain connects TRBV7-2 to TRBJ2-3; D may be TRBD2 (5 bases). The CDR3 is 14 amino acids. Trimming removed 1 base at V and 4 bases at J, with 9 bases between. From germline, CDR1 is SGHTA and CDR2 FQGNSA. The CDR3 DNA sequence: TGTGCCAGCAGCTTAGTGCGGGCCCCAGATACGCAGTATTTT. It yields the protein CASSLVRAPDTQYF.

The gene calls are TRBV5-6 and TRBJ2-4; 9 nucleotides line up with TRBD1. In germline, CDR1 is SGHDT, CDR2 YYEEEE. The CDR3 is 19 residues long. The ends lost 1 base at V and 0 bases at J; junction bases unmatched: 11. For the CDR3, the DNA is TGTGCCAGCAGCTTGTTCAGGACAGGGGTCCCTCTAGCCAAAAACATTCAGTACTTC. Its translation: CASSLFRTGVPLAKNIQYF.

The rearrangement links TRBV7-2 to TRBJ2-3; tentatively, D is TRBD2 (7 bases). The V end was cut by 5 bases, the J end by 5 bases, with 14 bases between. Germline V CDR1 and CDR2: SGHTA, FQGNSA. The length of the CDR3 is 14 residues. CDR3 region: CASSLGGRKDTQYF. CDR3 sequence (DNA): TGTGCCAGCAGCCTGGGGGGGCGAAAAGATACGCAGTATTTT.

This chain joins TRBV7-9 and TRBJ2-5, with TRBD1 as a possible D gene (6 bases). This CDR3 comprises 14 residues. V was cut by 5 bases and J by 4 bases, with 14 bases left in between. Looked up from germline, CDR1 is SEHNR and CDR2 is FQNEAQ (reference sequence). The CDR3 protein is CASSLLGAGETQYF. CDR3 coding DNA: TGTGCCAGCAGCCTACTGGGGGCCGGAGAGACCCAGTACTTC.

This chain links TRBV19 with TRBJ2-7; D unresolved. The V gene lost 0 bases and the J gene lost 3 bases, with 6 bases spanning the gap. The CDR3 runs 13 residues. Germline CDR1 LNHDA, CDR2 SQIVND (reference sequence). The CDR3 sequence is CASSIELGYEQYV. CDR3 DNA: TGTGCCAGTAGTATAGAACTGGGCTACGAGCAGTACGTC.

This chain joins TRBV6-1 and TRBJ2-1; 10 nucleotides line up with TRBD2. The V segment lost 1 base and the J segment 9 bases; nucleotides outside the gene matches: 6. The CDR3 runs to 15 residues. CDR1 is MNHNS and CDR2 is SASEGT in the germline V gene. CDR3 coding DNA: TGTGCCAGCAGTGAAGAAGCGGGGGGGCAGGCTGAGCAGTTCTTC. Its translation: CASSEEAGGQAEQFF.

The CDR3 nucleotides are TGTGCCAGCTCCAGGTTGAACACTGAAGCTTTCTTT. This translates into CASSRLNTEAFF. The chain recombines TRBV28 with TRBJ1-1, with no clear D. There are 12 residues in the CDR3. CDR1 and CDR2 from the germline V gene are MDHEN and SYDVKM. The germline V and J ends were trimmed by 8 bases and 0 bases, with 7 bases remaining between them.

DNA for the CDR3: TGCGCCAGCAGTGTCAGGACAGGGGGCGTTAAGGTCAACGTCCTGACTTTC. It codes for CASSVRTGGVKVNVLTF. V gene TRBV10-2 combines with J gene TRBJ2-6, with 11 nucleotides matching TRBD1. The length of the CDR3 is 17 residues. CDR1 WSHSY and CDR2 SAAADI come from the germline V gene. V dropped 4 bases and J dropped 9; count of bases not matched to a gene: 11.

The chain links TRBV14 to TRBJ2-7; perhaps TRBD1 as D (10 bases). The CDR3 runs 19 residues. V lost 3 bases to trimming and J lost 5 bases, with 29 bases between them. The V gene's germline CDR1 is SGHDN and CDR2 FVKESK. This CDR3 is CASSHRDRGRAASGNEQYF. The CDR3 DNA follows: TGTGCCAGCAGCCATCGCGACAGGGGGCGAGCGGCTAGCGGGAACGAGCAGTACTTC.

The chain couples TRBV15 to TRBJ1-3; D possibly corresponds to TRBD1 (6 bases). CDR1 is LNHNV and CDR2 is YYDKDF in the germline V gene (reference sequence). V was clipped by 0 bases and J by 5 bases, with 11 bases between them. This CDR3 is built from 15 residues. The CDR3, as DNA: TGTGCCACCAGCAGAGATTTCCAGGGGAGAAACACCATATATTTT. Amino acids: CATSRDFQGRNTIYF.

A single count supports this clone. This sequence joins TRBV29-1 and TRBJ1-6; 7 positions agree with TRBD1. Germline trimming cut 6 bases from V and 4 bases from J; bases unmatched to any gene: 3. The CDR3 contains 13 residues. Germline CDR1 reads SQVTM; CDR2 reads ANQGSEA. CDR3 sequence reads: CSVSRGYNSPLHF. The CDR3 nucleotides read TGCAGCGTGAGCAGGGGGTATAATTCACCCCTCCACTTT.